This TCR beta chain was captured by sequencing in a study of T cell responses to AZD1222 COVID-19 vaccine. Study-level results: Receipt of two AZD1222 doses was followed by a rise in Spike-specific TCR breadth and depth. Seropositive AZD1222 recipients at baseline numbered only six or seven. In a largely white British group with more females than males, clonal diversity was possibly underestimated.

Assay: immunoSEQ multiplex PCR; the TCRdb copy retains only in-frame clones and omits some. The table includes some 130,000 clones, 80% to 95% detected once. A note on this clone: The antigen remains undetermined.

CDR1 and CDR2 from the germline V gene are SQVTM and ANQGSEA. This CDR3 is 12 amino acids long. V was trimmed by 6 bases and J by 1 base, leaving 9 bases between them. The chain has TRBV29-1 and TRBJ2-5; D is undetermined. This material consisted of peripheral blood, taken 28 days after the second AZD1222 dose. The TCR was taken from an adult who received the AZD1222 COVID-19 vaccine. CDR3 loop: CSVVPSQETQYF. The CDR3 DNA is TGCAGCGTCGTACCCTCCCAAGAGACCCAGTACTTC.